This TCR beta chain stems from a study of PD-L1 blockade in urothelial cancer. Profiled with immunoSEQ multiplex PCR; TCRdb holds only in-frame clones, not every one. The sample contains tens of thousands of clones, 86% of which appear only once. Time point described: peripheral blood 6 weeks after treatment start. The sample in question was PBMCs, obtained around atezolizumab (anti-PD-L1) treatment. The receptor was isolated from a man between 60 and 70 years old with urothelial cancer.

The CDR3: CASSIGNTEAFF. In nucleotides, the CDR3 is TGTGCCAGTAGTATCGGGAACACTGAAGCTTTCTTT. The chain joins TRBV19 to TRBJ1-1; D ambiguous. V was trimmed by 3 bases and J by 1 base, leaving 3 bases between them. The CDR3 runs to 12 residues. Germline CDR1 reads LNHDA; CDR2 reads SQIVND (reference sequence). Full variable domain (missing parts from reference TRBV19 and TRBJ1-1): DGGITQSPKYLFRKEGQNVTLSCEQNLNHDAMYWYRQDPGQGLRLIYYSQIVNDFQKGDIAEGYSVSREKKESFPLTVTSAQKNPTAFYLCASSIGNTEAFFGQGTRLTVV.